The 21 T cell receptor beta chains below all came from one sample that was sequenced in a study of PD-1 blockade in mismatch repair-deficient tumors. Only in-frame clones appear in the TCRdb table, and some are missing; sequencing was by immunoSEQ multiplex PCR. The sample carries about 130,000 clones, 85% to 90% recorded once. The sample was peripheral blood, taken almost 74 weeks after starting pembrolizumab. Source of these receptors: an adult with mismatch repair-deficient cancer.

In regard to this clone: The sample has other DNA sequences that encode this CDR3 too. The rearrangement uses TRBV6-5 and TRBJ1-5; D is ambiguous. V lost 0 bases, J lost 1 base, and 4 bases lay in between. The CDR3 is made up of 14 amino acids. Germline loops: CDR1 MNHEY, CDR2 SVGAGI. The CDR3 sequence: CASSYSGSNQPQHF. CDR3 coding DNA: TGTGCCAGCAGTTACTCCGGGAGCAATCAGCCCCAGCATTTT.

A single count supports this clone. V is TRBV7-9 and J is TRBJ1-2, with 11 bases that match TRBD1. CDR3 length: 15 residues. V lost 5 bases and J lost 2; bases outside the gene matches: 4. The germline gives CDR1 SEHNR, CDR2 FQNEAQ (reference sequence). The CDR3 protein is CASSRTGGPNYGYTF. For the CDR3, the DNA is TGTGCCAGCAGCCGGACAGGGGGCCCGAACTATGGCTACACCTTC.

Written as DNA, the CDR3 is TGTGCCAGCAGTTACTCGTCAGGGGACAATCAGCCCCAGCATTTT. This translates into CASSYSSGDNQPQHF. This chain connects TRBV6-5 to TRBJ1-5; TRBD1 might be the D (6 bases). Trimming removed 0 bases from V and 3 bases from J, with 9 bases in between. This CDR3 is built from 15 residues. Germline assignment: CDR1 MNHEY and CDR2 SVGAGI.

This chain connects TRBV29-1 to TRBJ2-7; TRBD1 is a possible D gene (5 bases). This CDR3 has 14 residues. CDR1 SQVTM and CDR2 ANQGSEA come from the germline V gene. V was clipped by 0 bases and J by 3 bases, with 12 bases between them. The CDR3 loop is CSVEDQGTNYEQYF. The CDR3 DNA reads as TGCAGCGTTGAAGATCAGGGCACCAACTACGAGCAGTACTTC.

The chain couples TRBV5-8 to TRBJ2-3; 8 nucleotides match TRBD1. The V gene's germline CDR1 is SGHTS and CDR2 YDEGEE. V was clipped by 4 bases and J by 2 bases; unmatched bases: 15. CDR3 length: 18 residues. The CDR3 bases are TGTGCCAGCAGCCTGTATGTAAGGACAGGGAGGATCACAGATACGCAGTATTTT. Amino acids: CASSLYVRTGRITDTQYF.

This chain uses TRBV7-2 with TRBJ2-1; 8 bases line up with TRBD2. Germline loops: CDR1 SGHTA, CDR2 FQGNSA. The CDR3 consists of 13 residues. V lost 6 bases to trimming and J lost 8 bases; unmatched junction nucleotides: 6. CDR3 sequence reads: CASRPAGAHEQFF. As DNA, the CDR3 is TGTGCCAGCAGACCAGCGGGAGCGCATGAGCAGTTCTTC.

CDR3 nucleotides: TGTGCCAGCAGCGTAGGTGGAGGGACGAACACCGGGGAGCTGTTTTTT. Amino acids: CASSVGGGTNTGELFF. V is TRBV9 and J is TRBJ2-2, with D perhaps matching TRBD2 (6 bases). The CDR3 consists of 16 residues. Trimming left V 0 bases short and J 0 bases short, with 9 bases between. Germline CDR1 reads SGDLS; CDR2 reads YYNGEE.

V gene TRBV19 combines with J gene TRBJ2-2, with D possibly TRBD2 on 5 matching bases. From germline, CDR1 is LNHDA and CDR2 SQIVND (reference sequence). The CDR3 is 13 residues long. Trimming shortened V by 6 bases and J by 7 bases, and 12 bases separated the two germline ends. The CDR3 bases are TGTGCCAGTAGAAGAGGGTGGAGCGGGGAGCTGTTTTTT. As protein: CASRRGWSGELFF.

The chain is built from TRBV28 and TRBJ1-3, with D maybe TRBD1 (6 bases). With 4 bases removed from V and 7 bases from J, the gap between germline ends came to 26 bases. Per germline, CDR1 MDHEN and CDR2 SYDVKM. The CDR3 runs 18 residues. The CDR3: CASSSSGTLKRAGNTIYF. The CDR3 coding sequence is TGTGCCAGCAGTTCTTCCGGGACACTAAAACGCGCGGGGAACACCATATATTTT.

J is TRBJ1-4 and V is TRBV6-6, with TRBD1 matching over 11 bases. CDR3 length: 13 residues. Trimming at V came to 6 bases and at J to 8 bases, leaving 2 bases not matched to a gene. Germline lookup yields CDR1 MNHNY and CDR2 SVGAGI (reference sequence). In DNA form, the CDR3 reads TGTGCCAGCAGGGGACAGGGGGACGAAAAACTGTTTTTT. Translating it yields CASRGQGDEKLFF.

The chain combines TRBV7-9 with TRBJ2-7, with TRBD1 matching over 10 bases. The CDR3 covers 16 residues. CDR1 and CDR2 from the germline V gene are SEHNR and FQNEAQ (reference sequence). V trimming: 0 bases; J trimming: 4 bases; junction bases outside the gene matches: 6. CDR3 in DNA: TGTGCCAGCAGCTTAGCGAGACAGGGGGCGCCTTACGAGCAGTACTTC. Its translation is CASSLARQGAPYEQYF.

This clone was counted once. This chain joins TRBV10-2 and TRBJ2-7, with a tentative D call TRBD1 (6 bases). The V end lost 8 bases, the J end lost 4 bases, and 12 bases lay between the germline ends. CDR1 WSHSY and CDR2 SAAADI come from the germline V gene. CDR3 length: 12 amino acids. The CDR3 DNA reads as TGCGCCAGCTCCGGGACACCGTACGAGCAGTACTTC. It codes for CASSGTPYEQYF.

This clone was observed once. This chain links TRBV11-3 with TRBJ2-7; D is undetermined. The DNA end lines up better with TRBJ2-5; the J call may be wrong. Germline V gives CDR1 SGHNT, CDR2 YENEEA. CDR3 length: 12 residues. The CDR3 region has the DNA TGTGCCAGCAGCCGATATGAAGAGACCCAGTACTTC. Protein product: CASSRYEETQYF.

Remarks on this clone: One end of the junction is discordant with germline, which a read error may explain. The V call is TRBV6-5, the J call TRBJ2-7; weak D call: TRBD2 (6 bases). The CDR3 runs to 14 residues. Germline values: CDR1 MNHEY, CDR2 SVGAGI. The CDR3 DNA reads TGCGCCAGCAGTGATTCTGGCGGGATTTACGAGCAGTACTTC. This codes for CASSDSGGIYEQYF.

This chain joins TRBV29-1 and TRBJ2-7, with TRBD1 identical over 7 bases. CDR3 length: 13 amino acids. Germline values: CDR1 SQVTM, CDR2 ANQGSEA. Trimming removed 3 bases from V and 3 bases from J; junction bases left unmatched: 5. The CDR3 is CSVESDRDYEQYF. The CDR3 nucleotides are TGCAGCGTTGAGTCCGACAGGGACTACGAGCAGTACTTC.

This chain uses TRBV4-1 with TRBJ2-1; the D gene is possibly TRBD1 (6 bases). CDR1 and CDR2 (germline): MGHRA, YSYEKL. Trimming pared 1 base from V and 0 bases from J, leaving 10 bases between. The CDR3 is 16 residues long. The CDR3 spells CASSQVTGDSYNEQFF. CDR3 sequence (DNA): TGCGCCAGCAGCCAAGTGACAGGAGACTCCTACAATGAGCAGTTCTTC.

This chain links TRBV27 with TRBJ2-3; 9 bases are a match to TRBD2. Trimming cost V 1 base and J 4 bases; bases outside gene matches: 9. There are 17 residues in the CDR3. The germline V gene has CDR1 MNHEY and CDR2 SMNVEV (reference sequence). In DNA, the CDR3 is TGTGCCAGCAGTTTATTTTTGTTGGCGGGAGGGCCAGATACGCAGTATTTT. As protein: CASSLFLLAGGPDTQYF.

This clone has a handful of counts. The V and J genes are TRBV11-2 and TRBJ2-2, with TRBD1 identical over 9 bases. With 4 bases clipped from V and 4 bases from J, the junction kept 7 bases outside the gene matches. The CDR3 consists of 16 residues. The V gene's germline CDR1 is SGHAT and CDR2 FQNNGV. The CDR3 loop is CASSYGGTGSTGELFF. The CDR3 DNA sequence: TGTGCCAGCAGCTATGGAGGGACAGGGTCCACCGGGGAGCTGTTTTTT.

The chain has TRBV28 and TRBJ2-3; D is perhaps TRBD1 or TRBD2 (6 bases each). The CDR3 spans 13 residues. V was clipped by 5 bases and J by 8 bases, with 14 bases between them. CDR1 and CDR2 (germline): MDHEN, SYDVKM. The CDR3 loop reads CASSPPRGRTQYF. CDR3 coding DNA: TGTGCCAGCAGTCCCCCACGGGGGCGTACGCAGTATTTT. The full variable domain, rest sourced from reference TRBV28 and TRBJ2-3, is DVKVTQSSRYLVKRTGEKVFLECVQDMDHENMFWYRQDPGLGLRLIYFSYDVKMKEKGDIPEGYSVSREKKERFSLILESASTNQTSMYLCASSPPRGRTQYFGPGTRLTVL.

This clone rates as large. The chain recombines TRBV27 with TRBJ2-1, with D uncertain. This CDR3 spans 15 amino acids. Germline V lookup: CDR1 MNHEY, CDR2 SMNVEV (reference sequence). The V and J ends lost 0 bases and 2 bases respectively, with 8 bases between them. DNA for the CDR3: TGTGCCAGCAGTTTATCCCAGACAACCTACAATGAGCAGTTCTTC. Translating gives CASSLSQTTYNEQFF.

V is TRBV30 and J is TRBJ2-1, with no clear D. Trimming removed 0 bases from V and 10 bases from J, with 7 bases in between. Germline loops: CDR1 GTSNPN, CDR2 SVGIG (reference sequence). The CDR3 spans 11 residues. The CDR3 bases are TGTGCCTGGAGTGTTTCCAGGGAGCAGTTCTTC. Translated: CAWSVSREQFF.